This is a list of T cell receptor beta chains from one sample in a study of a mutant IDH1 vaccine in newly diagnosed glioma. Their cognate antigens are unknown. Data came from immunoSEQ multiplex PCR; TCRdb stores just in-frame clones and leaves some out. The sample records about 120,000 clones, about nine tenths being singletons. Sample: PBMCs, taken from a glioma patient whose treatment included an IDH1 peptide vaccine. These receptors were taken from a woman in her forties or fifties with glioma. Each CDR3 is given with its conserved first and last residue. The order of the fields is J gene, clone size, D gene, V gene, CDR3 protein, CDR3 DNA. A D gene is named only where the DNA matches it firmly. Clone size is given for some rows only: seen once, a few or many times, or a class if the clone is expanded.

TRBJ1-1 | NA | NA | TRBV29-1 | CSVAGHKSANTEAFF | TGCAGCGTTGCGGGACATAAATCGGCGAACACTGAAGCTTTCTTT
TRBJ1-1 | NA | TRBD1 | TRBV9 | CASSHTGTGGSTEAFF | TGTGCCAGCAGCCATACCGGGACAGGGGGGAGCACTGAAGCTTTCTTT
TRBJ1-1 | once | NA | TRBV4-1 | CASSPTSRVNTEAFF | TGCGCCAGCAGCCCCACGTCCAGGGTGAACACTGAAGCTTTCTTT
TRBJ2-2 | many | NA | TRBV7-3 | CASSPNQDFVGELFF | TGTGCCAGCAGTCCGAACCAGGATTTTGTCGGGGAGCTGTTTTTT
TRBJ1-4 | NA | NA | TRBV9 | CASSVGQGSEKLFF | TGTGCCAGCAGCGTAGGGCAGGGGTCCGAAAAACTGTTTTTT
TRBJ1-2 | NA | NA | TRBV2 | CASSEERTYGYTF | TGTGCCAGCAGTGAGGAGAGAACCTATGGCTACACCTTC
TRBJ1-4 | once | TRBD1 | TRBV6-1 | CASRTRTGLNEKLFF | TGTGCCAGCAGAACGCGGACAGGGTTGAATGAAAAACTGTTTTTT
TRBJ1-1 | NA | NA | TRBV29-1 | CSVATGGVDTEAFF | TGCAGCGTCGCGACAGGAGGCGTGGACACTGAAGCTTTCTTT
TRBJ2-2 | NA | TRBD1 | TRBV7-9 | CASSWGTGRGGELFF | TGTGCCAGCAGCTGGGGGACAGGGCGTGGCGGGGAGCTGTTTTTT
TRBJ2-2 | few | NA | TRBV7-6 | CASSLELLGGELFF | TGTGCCAGCAGCTTAGAACTCCTAGGCGGGGAGCTGTTTTTT